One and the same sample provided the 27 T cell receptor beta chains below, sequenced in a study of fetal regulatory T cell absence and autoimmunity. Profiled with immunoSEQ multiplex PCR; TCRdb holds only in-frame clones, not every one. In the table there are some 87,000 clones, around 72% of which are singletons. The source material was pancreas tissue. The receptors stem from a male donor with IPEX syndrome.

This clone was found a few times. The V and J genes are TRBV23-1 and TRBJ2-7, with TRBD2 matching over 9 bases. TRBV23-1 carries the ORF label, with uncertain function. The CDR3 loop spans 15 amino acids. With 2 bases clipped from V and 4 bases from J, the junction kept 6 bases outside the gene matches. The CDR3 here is CASSQRIAGVYEQYF. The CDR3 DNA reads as TGCGCCAGCAGTCAACGAATAGCGGGAGTATACGAGCAGTACTTC.

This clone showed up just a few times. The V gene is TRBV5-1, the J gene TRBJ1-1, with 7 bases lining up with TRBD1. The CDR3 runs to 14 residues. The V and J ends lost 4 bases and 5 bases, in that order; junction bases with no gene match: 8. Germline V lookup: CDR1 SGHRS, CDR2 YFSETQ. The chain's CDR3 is CASSGITGETEAFF. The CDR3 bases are TGCGCCAGCAGCGGGATAACAGGGGAGACTGAAGCTTTCTTT. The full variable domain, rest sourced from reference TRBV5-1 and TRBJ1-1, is KAGVTQTPRYLIKTRGQQVTLSCSPISGHRSVSWYQQTPGQGLQFLFEYFSETQRNKGNFPGRFSGRQFSNSRSEMNVSTLELGDSALYLCASSGITGETEAFFGQGTRLTVV.

CDR3 sequence: CASSRTGPNYGYTF. CDR3 in DNA: TGTGCCAGCAGTCGGACAGGTCCTAACTATGGCTACACCTTC. The chain is built from TRBV2 and TRBJ1-2; 7 bases are shared with TRBD1. With 5 bases clipped from V and 0 bases from J, the junction kept 3 bases outside the gene matches. This CDR3 has 14 residues. Germline V gene sequence: CDR1 SNHLY, CDR2 FYNNEI. The whole variable domain, remainder taken from reference TRBV2 and TRBJ1-2, is EPEVTQTPSHQVTQMGQEVILRCVPISNHLYFYWYRQILGQKVEFLVSFYNNEISEKSEIFDDQFSVERPDGSNFTLKIRSTKLEDSAMYFCASSRTGPNYGYTFGSGTRLTVV.

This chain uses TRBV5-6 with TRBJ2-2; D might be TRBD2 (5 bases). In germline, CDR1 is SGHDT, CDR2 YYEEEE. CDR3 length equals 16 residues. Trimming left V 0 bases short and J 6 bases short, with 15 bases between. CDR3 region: CASSLGAGVWSGELFF. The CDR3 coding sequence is TGTGCCAGCAGCTTGGGGGCCGGGGTTTGGTCCGGGGAGCTGTTTTTT.

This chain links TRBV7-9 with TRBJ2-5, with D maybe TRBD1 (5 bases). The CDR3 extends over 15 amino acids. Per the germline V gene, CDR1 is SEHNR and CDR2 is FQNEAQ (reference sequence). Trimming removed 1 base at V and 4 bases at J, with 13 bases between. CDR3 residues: CASSLDVGALETQYF. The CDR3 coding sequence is TGTGCCAGCAGCTTAGATGTAGGGGCCCTAGAGACCCAGTACTTC.

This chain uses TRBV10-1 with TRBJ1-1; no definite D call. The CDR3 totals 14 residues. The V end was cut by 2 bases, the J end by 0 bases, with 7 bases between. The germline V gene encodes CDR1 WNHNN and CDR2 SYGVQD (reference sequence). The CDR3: CASSEGIMNTEAFF. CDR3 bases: TGCGCCAGCAGTGAGGGGATCATGAACACTGAAGCTTTCTTT.

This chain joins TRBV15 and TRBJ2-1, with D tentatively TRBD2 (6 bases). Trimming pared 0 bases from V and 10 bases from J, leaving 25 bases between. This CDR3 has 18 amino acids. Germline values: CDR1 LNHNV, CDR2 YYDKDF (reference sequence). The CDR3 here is CATSRDRDARLGVDEQFF. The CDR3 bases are TGTGCCACCAGCAGAGATCGCGATGCGAGACTAGGGGTCGACGAGCAGTTCTTC.

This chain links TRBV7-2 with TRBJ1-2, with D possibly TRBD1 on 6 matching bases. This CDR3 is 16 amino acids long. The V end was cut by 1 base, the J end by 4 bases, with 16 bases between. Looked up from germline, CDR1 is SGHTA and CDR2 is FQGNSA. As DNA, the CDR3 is TGTGCCAGCAGCTTAGTTTGGGCGACAGGCCCCTATGGCTACACCTTC. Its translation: CASSLVWATGPYGYTF.

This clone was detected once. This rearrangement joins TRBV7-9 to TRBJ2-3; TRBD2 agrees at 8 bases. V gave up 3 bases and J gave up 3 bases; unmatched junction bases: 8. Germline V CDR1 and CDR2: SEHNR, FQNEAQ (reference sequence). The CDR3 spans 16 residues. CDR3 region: CASSLSTGGPTDTQYF. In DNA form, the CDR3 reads TGTGCCAGCAGCTTGAGTACGGGAGGGCCGACAGATACGCAGTATTTT.

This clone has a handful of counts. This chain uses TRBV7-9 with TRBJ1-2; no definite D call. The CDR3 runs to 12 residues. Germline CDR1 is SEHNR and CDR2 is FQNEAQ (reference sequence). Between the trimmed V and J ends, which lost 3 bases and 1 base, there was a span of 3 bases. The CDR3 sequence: CASSFYNYGYTF. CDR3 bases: TGTGCCAGCAGCTTCTATAACTATGGCTACACCTTC.

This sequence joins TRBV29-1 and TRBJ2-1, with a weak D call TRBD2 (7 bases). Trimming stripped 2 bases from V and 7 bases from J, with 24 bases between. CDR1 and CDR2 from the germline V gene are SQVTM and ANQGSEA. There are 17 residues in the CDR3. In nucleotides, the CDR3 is TGCAGCGTTGAATACCGTCGGGGGAGCGGGACAAGAAATGAGCAGTTCTTC. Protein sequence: CSVEYRRGSGTRNEQFF.

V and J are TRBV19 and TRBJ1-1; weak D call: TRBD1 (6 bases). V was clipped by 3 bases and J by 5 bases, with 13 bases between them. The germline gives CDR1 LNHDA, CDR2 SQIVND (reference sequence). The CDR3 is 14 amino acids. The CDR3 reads CASSMRGVGTEAFF. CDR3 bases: TGTGCCAGTAGTATGAGGGGGGTAGGAACTGAAGCTTTCTTT.

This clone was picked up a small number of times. The CDR3 DNA sequence: TGTGCCAGCAGGCCCCCAGGGCTAGGCGGGGAGCTGTTTTTT. Residues: CASRPPGLGGELFF. This chain uses TRBV6-5 with TRBJ2-2; weak D call: TRBD1 (5 bases). The germline V gene encodes CDR1 MNHEY and CDR2 SVGAGI. V lost 6 bases, J lost 7 bases, and 15 bases lay in between. CDR3 length equals 14 residues.

CDR3 sequence reads: CASSQALGGAGNSPLHF. In DNA, the CDR3 is TGCGCCAGCAGCCAAGCTCTGGGGGGCGCCGGTAATTCACCCCTCCACTTT. The gene calls are TRBV4-3 and TRBJ1-6, with a possible D match to TRBD1 (6 bases). V lost 1 base to trimming and J lost 6 bases, with 16 bases between them. The CDR3 extends over 17 amino acids. Germline lookup yields CDR1 LGHNA and CDR2 YSLEER.

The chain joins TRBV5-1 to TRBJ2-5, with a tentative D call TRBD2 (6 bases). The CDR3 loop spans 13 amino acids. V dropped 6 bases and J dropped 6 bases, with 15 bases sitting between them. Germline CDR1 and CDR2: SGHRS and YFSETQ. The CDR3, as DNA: TGCGCCAGCACCCTAAGGGCGGGGCAGACCCAGTACTTC. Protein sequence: CASTLRAGQTQYF.

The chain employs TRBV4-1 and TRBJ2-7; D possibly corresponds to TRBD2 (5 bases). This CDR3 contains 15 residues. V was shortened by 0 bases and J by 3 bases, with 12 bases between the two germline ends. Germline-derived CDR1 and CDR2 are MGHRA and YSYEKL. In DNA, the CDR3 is TGCGCCAGCAGCCAAGAGGACGGACTCTTCTACGAGCAGTACTTC. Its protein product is CASSQEDGLFYEQYF.

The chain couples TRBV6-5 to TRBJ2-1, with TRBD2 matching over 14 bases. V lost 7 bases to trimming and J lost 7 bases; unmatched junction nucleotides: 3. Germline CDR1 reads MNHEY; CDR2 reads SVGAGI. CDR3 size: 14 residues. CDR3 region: CASTGTSGGNEQFF. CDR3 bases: TGTGCCAGCACCGGGACTAGCGGGGGTAATGAGCAGTTCTTC.

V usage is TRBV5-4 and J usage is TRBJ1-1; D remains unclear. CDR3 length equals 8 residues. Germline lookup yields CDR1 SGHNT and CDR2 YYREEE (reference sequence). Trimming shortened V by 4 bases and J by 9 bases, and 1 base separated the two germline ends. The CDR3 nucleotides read TGTGCCAGCAGCCAAGCTTTCTTT. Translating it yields CASSQAFF. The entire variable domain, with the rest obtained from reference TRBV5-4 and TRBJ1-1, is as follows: ETGVTQSPTHLIKTRGQQVTLRCSSQSGHNTVSWYQQALGQGPQFIFQYYREEENGRGNFPPRFSGLQFPNYSSELNVNALELDDSALYLCASSQAFFGQGTRLTVV.

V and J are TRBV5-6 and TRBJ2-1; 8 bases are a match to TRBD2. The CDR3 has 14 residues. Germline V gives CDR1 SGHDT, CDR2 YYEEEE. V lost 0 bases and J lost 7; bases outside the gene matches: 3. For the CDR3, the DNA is TGTGCCAGCAGCTTGGCCAGCGGGGGTAATGAGCAGTTCTTC. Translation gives CASSLASGGNEQFF.

The chain's CDR3 is CASKGREATGELFF. In DNA, the CDR3 is TGTGCCAGCAAGGGGCGGGAGGCGACCGGGGAGCTGTTTTTT. The V gene is TRBV6-6, the J gene TRBJ2-2; 8 nucleotides agree with TRBD2. This CDR3 region has 14 residues. The trim removed 7 bases at V and 5 bases at J, leaving 6 bases unmatched. Looked up from germline, CDR1 is MNHNY and CDR2 is SVGAGI (reference sequence).

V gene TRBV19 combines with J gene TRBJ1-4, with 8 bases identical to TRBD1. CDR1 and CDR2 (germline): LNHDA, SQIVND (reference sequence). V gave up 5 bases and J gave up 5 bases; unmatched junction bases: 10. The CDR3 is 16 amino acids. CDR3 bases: TGTGCCAGTAGTCCACCCAGGGGGACAGGCAATGAAAAACTGTTTTTT. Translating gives CASSPPRGTGNEKLFF.

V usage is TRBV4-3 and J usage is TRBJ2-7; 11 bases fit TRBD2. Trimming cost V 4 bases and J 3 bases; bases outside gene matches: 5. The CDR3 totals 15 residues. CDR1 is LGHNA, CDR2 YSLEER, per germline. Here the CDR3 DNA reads TGCGCCAGCAGCCCGGCAACTAGCGGGGGCTACGAGCAGTACTTC. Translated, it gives CASSPATSGGYEQYF.

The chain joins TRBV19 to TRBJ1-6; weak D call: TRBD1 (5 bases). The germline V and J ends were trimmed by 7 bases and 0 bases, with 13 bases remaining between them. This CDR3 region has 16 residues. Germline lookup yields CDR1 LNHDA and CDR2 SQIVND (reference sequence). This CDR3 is CASKRAGSSYNSPLHF. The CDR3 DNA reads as TGTGCCAGTAAACGGGCAGGGAGCTCCTATAATTCACCCCTCCACTTT.

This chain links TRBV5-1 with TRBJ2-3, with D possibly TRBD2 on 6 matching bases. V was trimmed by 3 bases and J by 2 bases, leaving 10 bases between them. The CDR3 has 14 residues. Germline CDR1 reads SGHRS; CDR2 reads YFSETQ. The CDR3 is CASSWGLLTDTQYF. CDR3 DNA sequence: TGCGCCAGCAGCTGGGGACTGCTCACAGATACGCAGTATTTT.

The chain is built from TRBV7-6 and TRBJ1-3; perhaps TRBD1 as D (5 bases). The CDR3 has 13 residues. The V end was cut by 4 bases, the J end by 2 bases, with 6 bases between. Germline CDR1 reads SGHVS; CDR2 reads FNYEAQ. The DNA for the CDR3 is TGTGCCAGCAGCTCCAGGGCTGGAAACACCATATATTTT. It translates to CASSSRAGNTIYF.

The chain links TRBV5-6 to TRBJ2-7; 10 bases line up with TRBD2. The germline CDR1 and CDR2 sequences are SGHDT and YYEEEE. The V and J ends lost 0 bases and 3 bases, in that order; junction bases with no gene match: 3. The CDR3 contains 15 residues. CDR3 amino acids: CASSLGTSGFYEQYF. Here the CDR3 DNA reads TGTGCCAGCAGCTTGGGGACTAGCGGATTCTACGAGCAGTACTTC.

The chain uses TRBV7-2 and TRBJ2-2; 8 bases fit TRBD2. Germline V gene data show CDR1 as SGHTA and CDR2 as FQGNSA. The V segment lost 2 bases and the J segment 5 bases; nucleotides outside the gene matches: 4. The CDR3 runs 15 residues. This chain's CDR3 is CASSLRSGGTGELFF. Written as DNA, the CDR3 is TGTGCCAGCAGCTTAAGAAGCGGGGGAACCGGGGAGCTGTTTTTT.